This T cell receptor beta chain was sequenced for a study of blood T cell repertoires in COVID-19. Overall study: There were acute and convalescent COVID-19 samples, and they came from the United States, Italy and Spain.

In the source study's methods: Estimation of nucleated cell counts relied on the amplification of reference gene primers. TCRdb's table, derived via immunoSEQ multiplex PCR, lists solely in-frame clones and lacks some. D and trimming come from the DNA, and the V and J calls and clone size come from that table. The sample contains approximately 390,000 clones, approximately 86% of which appear only once. The CDR3 extends over 15 amino acids. Germline loops: CDR1 KGHDR, CDR2 SFDVKD. The V and J ends lost 5 bases and 7 bases respectively, with 19 bases between them. The origin of this receptor is a woman aged 40-49 years with acute COVID-19. V usage is TRBV24-1 and J usage is TRBJ1-2; D unclear. The sample taken for sequencing was PBMCs or T cells enriched from blood (not recorded which). CDR3: CATSVDGRVCLGYTF. In DNA, the CDR3 is TGTGCCACCAGTGTCGACGGGAGGGTTTGTCTTGGCTACACCTTC.